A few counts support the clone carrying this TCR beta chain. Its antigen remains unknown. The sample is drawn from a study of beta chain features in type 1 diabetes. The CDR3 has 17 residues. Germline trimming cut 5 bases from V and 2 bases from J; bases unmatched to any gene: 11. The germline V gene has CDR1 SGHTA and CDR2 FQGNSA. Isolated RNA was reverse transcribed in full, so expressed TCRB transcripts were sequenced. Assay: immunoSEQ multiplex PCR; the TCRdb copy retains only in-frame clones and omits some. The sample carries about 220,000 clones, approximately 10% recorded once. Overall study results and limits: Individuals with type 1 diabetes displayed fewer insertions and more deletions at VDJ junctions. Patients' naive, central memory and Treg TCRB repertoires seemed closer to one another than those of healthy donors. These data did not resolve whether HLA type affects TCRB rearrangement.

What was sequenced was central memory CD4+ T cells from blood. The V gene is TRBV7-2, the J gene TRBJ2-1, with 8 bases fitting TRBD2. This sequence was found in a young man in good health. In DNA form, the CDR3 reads TGTGCCAGCAGCCGACGTTGGGCTAGCGGGCCCTACAATGAGCAGTTCTTC. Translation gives CASSRRWASGPYNEQFF.